This T cell receptor beta chain was sequenced during a study of cytomegalovirus exposure and HLA in healthy donors. Study-level results: Sequencing had likely introduced a cluster of highly shared sequence variants as an artifact. The authors listed 150 to 200 TCR beta chains as cytomegalovirus-associated. Presence/absence analyses took donor sequencing depth as roughly uniform.

There were likely unrecorded immune exposures, though donors were nominally healthy when sampled. PCR employed 60 Vbeta and 13 Jbeta primers. The method was immunoSEQ multiplex PCR; TCRdb's version includes in-frame clones alone and lacks a portion of them. The data show 95,000 to 150,000 clones, roughly 75% seen once. Germline values: CDR1 SGHDT, CDR2 YYEEEE. Trimming stripped 1 base from V and 2 bases from J, with 13 bases between. The CDR3 covers 15 residues. Comment on this clone: Its antigen is not identified.

This receptor was taken from a female donor in good health and CMV-seronegative. The chain is built from TRBV5-6 and TRBJ2-7; perhaps TRBD1 as D (6 bases). Sequencing input: PBMCs. The CDR3 sequence: CASSLKGGPTYEQYF. The CDR3 DNA is TGTGCCAGCAGCTTGAAAGGGGGTCCTACCTACGAGCAGTACTTC.